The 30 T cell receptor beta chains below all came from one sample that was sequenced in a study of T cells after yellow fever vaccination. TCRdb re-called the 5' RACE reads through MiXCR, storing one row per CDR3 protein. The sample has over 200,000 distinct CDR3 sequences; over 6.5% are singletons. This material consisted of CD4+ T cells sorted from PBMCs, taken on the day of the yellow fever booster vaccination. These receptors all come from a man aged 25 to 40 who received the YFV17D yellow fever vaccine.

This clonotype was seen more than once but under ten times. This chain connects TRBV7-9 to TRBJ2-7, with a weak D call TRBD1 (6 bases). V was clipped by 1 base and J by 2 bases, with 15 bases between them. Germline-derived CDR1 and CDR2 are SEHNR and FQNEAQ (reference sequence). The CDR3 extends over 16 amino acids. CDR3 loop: CASSLVVGQTTYEQYF. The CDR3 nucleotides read TGTGCCAGCAGCTTAGTGGTAGGACAGACCACCTACGAGCAGTACTTC. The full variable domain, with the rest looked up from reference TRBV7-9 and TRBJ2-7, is DTGVSQNPRHKITKRGQNVTFRCDPISEHNRLYWYRQTLGQGPEFLTYFQNEAQLEKSRLLSDRFSAERPKGSFSTLEIQRTEQGDSAMYLCASSLVVGQTTYEQYFGPGTRLTVT.

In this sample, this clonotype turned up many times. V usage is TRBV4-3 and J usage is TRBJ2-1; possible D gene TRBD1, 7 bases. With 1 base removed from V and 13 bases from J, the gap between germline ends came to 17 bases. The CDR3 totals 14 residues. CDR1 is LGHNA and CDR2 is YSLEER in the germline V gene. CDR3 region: CASSQAIRGAFQFF. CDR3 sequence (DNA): TGCGCCAGCAGCCAAGCAATCAGGGGGGCTTTTCAGTTCTTC.

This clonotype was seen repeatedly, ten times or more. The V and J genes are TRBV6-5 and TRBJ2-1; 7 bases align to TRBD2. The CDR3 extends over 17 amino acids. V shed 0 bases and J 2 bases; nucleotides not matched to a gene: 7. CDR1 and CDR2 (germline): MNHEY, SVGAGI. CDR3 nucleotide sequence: TGTGCCAGCAGTTACTCCTGGGGGGGAGGCCCCTACAATGAGCAGTTCTTC. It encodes CASSYSWGGGPYNEQFF.

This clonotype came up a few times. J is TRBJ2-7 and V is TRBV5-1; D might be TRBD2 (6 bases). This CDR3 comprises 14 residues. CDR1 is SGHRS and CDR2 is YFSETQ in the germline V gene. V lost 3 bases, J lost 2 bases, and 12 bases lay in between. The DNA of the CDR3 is TGCGCCAGCAGCTCTTTTGCGGGACCCTACGAGCAGTACTTC. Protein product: CASSSFAGPYEQYF.

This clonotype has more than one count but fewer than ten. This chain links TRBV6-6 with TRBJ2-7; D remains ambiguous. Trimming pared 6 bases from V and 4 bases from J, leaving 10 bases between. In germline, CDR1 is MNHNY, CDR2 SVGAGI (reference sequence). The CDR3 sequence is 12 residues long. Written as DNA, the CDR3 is TGTGCCAGCAGGACACCGAGTTACGAGCAGTACTTC. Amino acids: CASRTPSYEQYF.

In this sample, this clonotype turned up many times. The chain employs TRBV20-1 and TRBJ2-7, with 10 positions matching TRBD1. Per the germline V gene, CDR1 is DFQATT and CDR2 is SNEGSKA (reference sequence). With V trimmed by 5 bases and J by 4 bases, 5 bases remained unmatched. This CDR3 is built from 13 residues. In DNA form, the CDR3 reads TGCAGTGCTTCCGGGACAGGGGATTACGAGCAGTACTTC. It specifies CSASGTGDYEQYF.

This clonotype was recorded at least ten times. CDR3: CASSEYEGAKNIQYF. CDR3 bases: TGTGCCAGCAGTGAATACGAGGGGGCCAAAAACATTCAGTACTTC. This chain connects TRBV25-1 to TRBJ2-4; D could derive from TRBD1 or TRBD2 (5 bases each). The CDR3 is 15 amino acids. Per germline, CDR1 MGHDK and CDR2 SYGVNS. The V gene lost 0 bases and the J gene lost 1 base, with 7 bases spanning the gap.

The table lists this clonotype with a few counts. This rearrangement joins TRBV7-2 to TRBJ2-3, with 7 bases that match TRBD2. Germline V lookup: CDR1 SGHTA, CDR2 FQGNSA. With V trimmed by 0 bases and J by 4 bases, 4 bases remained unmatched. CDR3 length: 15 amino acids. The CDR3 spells CASSLAGLEADTQYF. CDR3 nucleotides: TGTGCCAGCAGCTTAGCCGGACTAGAGGCAGATACGCAGTATTTT.

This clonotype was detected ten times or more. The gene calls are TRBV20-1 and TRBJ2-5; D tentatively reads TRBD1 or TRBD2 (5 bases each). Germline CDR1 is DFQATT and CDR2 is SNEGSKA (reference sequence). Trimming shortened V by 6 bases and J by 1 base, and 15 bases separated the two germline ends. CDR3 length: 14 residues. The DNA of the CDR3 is TGCAGTGCCCCCCCGGGGCCTCCCCAAGAGACCCAGTACTTC. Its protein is CSAPPGPPQETQYF.

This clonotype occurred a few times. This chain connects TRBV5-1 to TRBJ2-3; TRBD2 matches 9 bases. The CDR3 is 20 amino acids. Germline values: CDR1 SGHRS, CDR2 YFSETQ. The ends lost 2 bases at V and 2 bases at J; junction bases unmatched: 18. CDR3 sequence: CASSLGIRASGRKITDTQYF. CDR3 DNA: TGCGCCAGCAGCTTAGGGATTCGGGCGAGCGGGAGGAAGATCACAGATACGCAGTATTTT.

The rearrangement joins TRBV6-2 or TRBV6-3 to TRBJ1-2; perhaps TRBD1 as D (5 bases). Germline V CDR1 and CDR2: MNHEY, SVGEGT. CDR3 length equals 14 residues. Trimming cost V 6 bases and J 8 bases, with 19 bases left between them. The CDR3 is CASSRTGQGQGYTF. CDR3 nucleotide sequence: TGTGCCAGCAGCCGGACCGGCCAGGGCCAAGGCTACACCTTC.

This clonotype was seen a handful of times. The CDR3 reads CASRGLAGPHEQFF. Here the CDR3 DNA reads TGTGCCAGTAGGGGACTAGCGGGACCTCATGAGCAGTTCTTC. V and J are TRBV19 and TRBJ2-1, with 13 bases fitting TRBD2. The germline gives CDR1 LNHDA, CDR2 SQIVND (reference sequence). The CDR3 sequence is 14 residues long. V shed 6 bases, J shed 8 bases, and the junction held 4 bases outside the gene matches.

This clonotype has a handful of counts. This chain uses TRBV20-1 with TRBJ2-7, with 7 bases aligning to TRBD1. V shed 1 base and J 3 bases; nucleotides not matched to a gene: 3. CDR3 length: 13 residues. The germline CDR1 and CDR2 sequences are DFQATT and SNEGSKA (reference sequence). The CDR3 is CSARGDRDYEQYF. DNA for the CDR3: TGCAGTGCTAGAGGCGACAGGGACTACGAGCAGTACTTC.

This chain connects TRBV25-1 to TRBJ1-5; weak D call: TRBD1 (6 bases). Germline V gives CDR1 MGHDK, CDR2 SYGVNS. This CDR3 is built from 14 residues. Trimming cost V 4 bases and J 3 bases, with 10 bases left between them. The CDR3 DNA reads TGTGCCAGCAGTGGACAGGCTACCAATCAGCCCCAGCATTTT. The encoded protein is CASSGQATNQPQHF.

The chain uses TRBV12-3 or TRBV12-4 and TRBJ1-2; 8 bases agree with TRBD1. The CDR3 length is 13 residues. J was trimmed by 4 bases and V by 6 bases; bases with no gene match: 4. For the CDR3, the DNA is TGTGCCAGCAGCAGGACAGGGACCTATGGCTACACCTTC. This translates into CASSRTGTYGYTF.

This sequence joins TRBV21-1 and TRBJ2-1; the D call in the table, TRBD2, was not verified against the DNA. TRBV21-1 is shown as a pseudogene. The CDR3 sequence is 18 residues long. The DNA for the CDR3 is TGTGCCAGCAGCAAACGCGGGGCGGGAGGGCCGTCCTACAATGAGCAGTTCTTC. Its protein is CASSKRGAGGPSYNEQFF.

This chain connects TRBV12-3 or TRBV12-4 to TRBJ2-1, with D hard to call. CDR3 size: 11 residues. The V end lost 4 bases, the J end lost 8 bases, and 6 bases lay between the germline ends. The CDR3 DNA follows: TGTGCCAGCAGTTCATGGGATGAGCAGTTCTTC. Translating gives CASSSWDEQFF.

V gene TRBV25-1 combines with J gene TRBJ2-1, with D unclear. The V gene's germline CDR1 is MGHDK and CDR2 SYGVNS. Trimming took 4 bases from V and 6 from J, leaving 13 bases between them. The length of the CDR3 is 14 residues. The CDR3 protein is CASSGITTTNEQFF. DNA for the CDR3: TGTGCCAGCAGTGGTATTACAACGACCAATGAGCAGTTCTTC.

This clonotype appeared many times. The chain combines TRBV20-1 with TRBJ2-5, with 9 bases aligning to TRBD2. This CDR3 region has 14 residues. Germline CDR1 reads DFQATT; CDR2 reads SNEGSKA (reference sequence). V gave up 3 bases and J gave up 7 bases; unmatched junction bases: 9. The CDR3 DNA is TGCAGTGCTAGCTCCGGGACTAGCCGGACGACCCAGTACTTC. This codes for CSASSGTSRTTQYF.

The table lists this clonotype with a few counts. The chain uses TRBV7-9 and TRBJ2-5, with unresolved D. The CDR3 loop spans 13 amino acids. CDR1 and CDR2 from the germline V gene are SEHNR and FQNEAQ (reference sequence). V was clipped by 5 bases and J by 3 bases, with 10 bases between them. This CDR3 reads CASSKGTKETQYF. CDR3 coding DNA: TGTGCCAGCAGCAAGGGTACTAAAGAGACCCAGTACTTC.

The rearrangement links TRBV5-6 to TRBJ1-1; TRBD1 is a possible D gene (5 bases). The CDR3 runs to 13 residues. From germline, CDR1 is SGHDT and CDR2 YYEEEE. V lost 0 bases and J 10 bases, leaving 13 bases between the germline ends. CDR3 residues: CASSLGQNSGAFF. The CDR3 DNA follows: TGTGCCAGCAGCTTGGGACAGAATAGTGGAGCTTTCTTT.

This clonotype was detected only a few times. The CDR3 reads CSARCRTGQCYNEQFF. CDR3 nucleotide sequence: TGCAGTGCTAGGTGTCGGACAGGACAGTGTTACAATGAGCAGTTCTTC. The gene calls are TRBV20-1 and TRBJ2-1, with 7 bases fitting TRBD1. Germline V lookup: CDR1 DFQATT, CDR2 SNEGSKA (reference sequence). The CDR3 runs to 16 residues. V lost 3 bases and J lost 4; bases outside the gene matches: 12.

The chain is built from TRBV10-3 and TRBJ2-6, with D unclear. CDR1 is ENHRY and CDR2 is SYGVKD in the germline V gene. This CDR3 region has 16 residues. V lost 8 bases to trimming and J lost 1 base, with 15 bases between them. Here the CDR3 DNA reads TGTGCCATCCCCGCGGACGTTAGGTCTGGGGCCAACGTCCTGACTTTC. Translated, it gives CAIPADVRSGANVLTF.

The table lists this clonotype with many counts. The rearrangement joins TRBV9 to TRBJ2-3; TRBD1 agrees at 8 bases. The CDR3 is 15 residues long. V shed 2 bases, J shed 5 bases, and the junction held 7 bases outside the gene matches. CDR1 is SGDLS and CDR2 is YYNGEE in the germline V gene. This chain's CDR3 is CASSVGTGLRDTQYF. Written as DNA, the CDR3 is TGTGCCAGCAGCGTTGGGACAGGCCTCAGAGATACGCAGTATTTT.

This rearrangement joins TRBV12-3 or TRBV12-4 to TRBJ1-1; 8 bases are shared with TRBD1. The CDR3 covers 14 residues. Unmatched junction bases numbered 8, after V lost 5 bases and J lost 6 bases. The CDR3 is CASSKQGGVSEAFF. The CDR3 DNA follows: TGTGCCAGCAGTAAACAGGGGGGAGTCTCTGAAGCTTTCTTT.

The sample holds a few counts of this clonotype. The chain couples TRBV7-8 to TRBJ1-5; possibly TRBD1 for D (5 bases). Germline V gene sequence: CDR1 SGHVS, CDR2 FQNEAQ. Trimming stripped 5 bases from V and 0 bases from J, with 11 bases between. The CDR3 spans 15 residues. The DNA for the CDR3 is TGTGCCAGCAGCGGTGGACACCTTAGCAATCAGCCCCAGCATTTT. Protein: CASSGGHLSNQPQHF.

In DNA, the CDR3 is TGCGCCAGCAGCTTACCGCAGACAGCACACCAAGAGACCCAGTACTTC. As protein: CASSLPQTAHQETQYF. The chain links TRBV5-1 to TRBJ2-5; D is perhaps TRBD1 (5 bases). Germline CDR1 reads SGHRS; CDR2 reads YFSETQ. V was pared by 2 bases and J by 0 bases, with 14 bases between. This CDR3 is built from 16 residues.

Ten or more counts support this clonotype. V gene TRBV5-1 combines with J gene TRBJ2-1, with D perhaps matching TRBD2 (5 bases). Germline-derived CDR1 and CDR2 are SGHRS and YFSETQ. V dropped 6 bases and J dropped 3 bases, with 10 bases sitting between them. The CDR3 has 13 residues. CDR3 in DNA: TGCGCCAGCAAAATTAGCGACTACAATGAGCAGTTCTTC. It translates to CASKISDYNEQFF.

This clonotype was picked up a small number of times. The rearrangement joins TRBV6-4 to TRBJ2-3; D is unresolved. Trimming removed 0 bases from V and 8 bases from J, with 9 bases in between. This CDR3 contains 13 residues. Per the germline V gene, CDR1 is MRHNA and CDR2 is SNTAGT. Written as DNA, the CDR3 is TGTGCCAGCAGTGACTCTGGAGTAGGTACGCAGTATTTT. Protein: CASSDSGVGTQYF.

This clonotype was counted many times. CDR3 bases: TGCGCCAGCAGCCAAGAGGGACAGGGGAGGAATTCACCCCTCCACTTT. It translates to CASSQEGQGRNSPLHF. The chain recombines TRBV5-1 with TRBJ1-6; TRBD1 matches at 10 bases. The ends lost 4 bases at V and 7 bases at J; junction bases unmatched: 8. CDR3 length equals 16 residues. Germline V CDR1 and CDR2: SGHRS, YFSETQ.